Listed below are T cell receptor beta chains from one sample, sequenced in a study of T cell responses to AZD1222 COVID-19 vaccine. Sequencing used immunoSEQ multiplex PCR; TCRdb keeps in-frame clones, though not all of them. The table records 86,000 or so clones, more than 70% of them present only once. The sequencing here drew on peripheral blood, taken 28 days after the second AZD1222 dose. All receptors come from an adult who received the AZD1222 COVID-19 vaccine. Each CDR3 is given with its conserved first and last residue. Each record gives: V gene, J gene, D gene, clone size, CDR3 DNA, CDR3 protein. D genes are given only for firm matches. Clone size is shown for a subset of rows, as once, few, many or a class of expanded clone.

V gene: TRBV10-3
J gene: TRBJ1-2
D gene: NA
clone size: NA
CDR3 DNA: TGTGCCATTAGAGACCAACAGGGTATCCATGGCTACACCTTC
CDR3 protein: CAIRDQQGIHGYTF

V gene: TRBV24-1
J gene: TRBJ2-1
D gene: TRBD2
clone size: NA
CDR3 DNA: TGTGCCACCAGTGCCTCATCCGGACTAGCGGGAGACAATGAGCAGTTCTTC
CDR3 protein: CATSASSGLAGDNEQFF

V gene: TRBV4-1
J gene: TRBJ2-1
D gene: TRBD2
clone size: NA
CDR3 DNA: TGCGCCAGCAGCCAAGGTCCCGGGACTAGCGGGAACGCCTACAATGAGCAGTTCTTC
CDR3 protein: CASSQGPGTSGNAYNEQFF

V gene: TRBV6-5
J gene: TRBJ2-5
D gene: NA
clone size: NA
CDR3 DNA: TGTGCCAGCAGTTACTTGACTCGGGAGACCCAGTACTTC
CDR3 protein: CASSYLTRETQYF

V gene: TRBV2
J gene: TRBJ1-6
D gene: NA
clone size: NA
CDR3 DNA: TGTGCCAGCAGAGGACAGCCAAGTTTATTTAATTCACCCCTCCACTTT
CDR3 protein: CASRGQPSLFNSPLHF

V gene: TRBV12-3/TRBV12-4
J gene: TRBJ1-2
D gene: NA
clone size: NA
CDR3 DNA: TGTGCCAGCAGCCCTGGGATCTATGGCTACACCTTC
CDR3 protein: CASSPGIYGYTF

V gene: TRBV7-2
J gene: TRBJ2-7
D gene: NA
clone size: NA
CDR3 DNA: TGTGCCAGCAGCACGGGCTCTTCCTACGAGCAGTACTTC
CDR3 protein: CASSTGSSYEQYF

V gene: TRBV19
J gene: TRBJ2-7
D gene: NA
clone size: NA
CDR3 DNA: TGTGCCAGTAGTTCCCTTGACACGCGAGGCTACGAGCAGTACTTC
CDR3 protein: CASSSLDTRGYEQYF

V gene: TRBV28
J gene: TRBJ2-7
D gene: TRBD1
clone size: NA
CDR3 DNA: TGTGCCAGCAGTGGACAGGGTTTAGAGGAGCAGTACTTC
CDR3 protein: CASSGQGLEEQYF

V gene: TRBV19
J gene: TRBJ2-7
D gene: TRBD2
clone size: NA
CDR3 DNA: TGTGCCAGTAGTATCTACAGCGGGAGACCCTACGAGCAGTACTTC
CDR3 protein: CASSIYSGRPYEQYF

V gene: TRBV7-9
J gene: TRBJ1-2
D gene: NA
clone size: NA
CDR3 DNA: TGTGCCAGCAGCCGCGGGATAGACTATGGCTACACCTTC
CDR3 protein: CASSRGIDYGYTF

V gene: TRBV28
J gene: TRBJ2-3
D gene: NA
clone size: NA
CDR3 DNA: TGTGCCAGCACCTCAGGGCCCCCTGGGGATACGCAGTATTTT
CDR3 protein: CASTSGPPGDTQYF

V gene: TRBV18
J gene: TRBJ2-6
D gene: NA
clone size: NA
CDR3 DNA: TGTGCCAGCTCACCTAGGGCAGCGGACCACTCTGGGGCCAACGTCCTGACTTTC
CDR3 protein: CASSPRAADHSGANVLTF

V gene: TRBV13
J gene: TRBJ2-7
D gene: NA
clone size: NA
CDR3 DNA: TGTGCCAGCAGCCCAATGGTCTGGGAGAGCTCCTACGAGCAGTACTTC
CDR3 protein: CASSPMVWESSYEQYF

V gene: TRBV28
J gene: TRBJ1-2
D gene: NA
clone size: NA
CDR3 DNA: TGTGCCAGCAGGACGACAGGCTTCTATGGCTACACCTTC
CDR3 protein: CASRTTGFYGYTF

V gene: TRBV28
J gene: TRBJ2-7
D gene: NA
clone size: NA
CDR3 DNA: TGTGCCAGCAAGGGAGCGTTCGAGCAGTACTTC
CDR3 protein: CASKGAFEQYF

V gene: TRBV5-4
J gene: TRBJ2-5
D gene: TRBD1
clone size: NA
CDR3 DNA: TGTGCCAGCAGCTTGTGGCGGACAGGGGAGACCCAGTACTTC
CDR3 protein: CASSLWRTGETQYF

V gene: TRBV28
J gene: TRBJ1-4
D gene: NA
clone size: NA
CDR3 DNA: TGTGCCAGCAGTGTTCCTCAGGGATTAAATGAAAAACTGTTTTTT
CDR3 protein: CASSVPQGLNEKLFF

V gene: TRBV19
J gene: TRBJ2-4
D gene: NA
clone size: NA
CDR3 DNA: TGTGCCAGTAGTATAAGAGGGGTGGAAGCCAAAAACATTCAGTACTTC
CDR3 protein: CASSIRGVEAKNIQYF

V gene: TRBV30
J gene: TRBJ1-2
D gene: TRBD1
clone size: once
CDR3 DNA: TGTGCCTGGAGTGGCCAGGGGGGCGGCTACACCTTC
CDR3 protein: CAWSGQGGGYTF

V gene: TRBV3-1/TRBV3-2
J gene: TRBJ1-6
D gene: NA
clone size: NA
CDR3 DNA: TGTGCCAGCAGCCAAGCCCCATTTAATTCACCCCTCCACTTT
CDR3 protein: CASSQAPFNSPLHF

V gene: TRBV15
J gene: TRBJ1-5
D gene: TRBD1
clone size: NA
CDR3 DNA: TGTGCCACCAGGTATAGCCAAACGGTAGGGGGCAGAAAGCCCCAGCATTTT
CDR3 protein: CATRYSQTVGGRKPQHF

V gene: TRBV5-6
J gene: TRBJ2-3
D gene: NA
clone size: NA
CDR3 DNA: TGTGCCAGCAGCCAAACGGGCTACGGCGGCACAGATACGCAGTATTTT
CDR3 protein: CASSQTGYGGTDTQYF

V gene: TRBV6-5
J gene: TRBJ1-4
D gene: NA
clone size: NA
CDR3 DNA: TGTGCCAGCAGTTACTCGTTTTTGACAACTAATGAAAAACTGTTTTTT
CDR3 protein: CASSYSFLTTNEKLFF

V gene: TRBV7-2
J gene: TRBJ2-5
D gene: TRBD2
clone size: NA
CDR3 DNA: TGTGCCAGCAGCTTTACTCGGACTAGCGGGACGGGGTATGAGACCCAGTACTTC
CDR3 protein: CASSFTRTSGTGYETQYF

V gene: TRBV6-5
J gene: TRBJ1-5
D gene: TRBD1
clone size: NA
CDR3 DNA: TGTGCCAGCACCCCCCCAGGGGGCGGTCAGCCCCAGCATTTT
CDR3 protein: CASTPPGGGQPQHF

V gene: TRBV18
J gene: TRBJ2-1
D gene: NA
clone size: NA
CDR3 DNA: TGTGCCAGCTCCCCTAGTCCCGGGACGGCCGGAGAAGAGCAGTTCTTC
CDR3 protein: CASSPSPGTAGEEQFF

V gene: TRBV29-1
J gene: TRBJ2-7
D gene: TRBD1
clone size: NA
CDR3 DNA: TGCAGCGTTGTCGGGGACAGGGACTCTTACGAGCAGTACTTC
CDR3 protein: CSVVGDRDSYEQYF

V gene: TRBV5-1
J gene: TRBJ2-1
D gene: NA
clone size: NA
CDR3 DNA: TGCGCCAGCAGCTTGGCGACGGGGGTGGGCTACAATGAGCAGTTCTTC
CDR3 protein: CASSLATGVGYNEQFF

V gene: TRBV5-1
J gene: TRBJ2-7
D gene: NA
clone size: once
CDR3 DNA: TGCGCCAGCAGCCCTAGGGGGACTACCAACTCCTACGAGCAGTACTTC
CDR3 protein: CASSPRGTTNSYEQYF

V gene: TRBV18
J gene: TRBJ1-5
D gene: NA
clone size: NA
CDR3 DNA: TGTGCCAGCTCACCCTTGGGGGATCAGCCCCAGCATTTT
CDR3 protein: CASSPLGDQPQHF

V gene: TRBV7-2
J gene: TRBJ2-7
D gene: NA
clone size: once
CDR3 DNA: TGTGCCAGCAAAGAGGGGGGAGGGCCGGGCTACGAGCAGTACTTC
CDR3 protein: CASKEGGGPGYEQYF

V gene: TRBV14
J gene: TRBJ1-4
D gene: TRBD1
clone size: NA
CDR3 DNA: TGTGCCAGCAGCCTCTGGGACAGGGCAAATGAAAAACTGTTTTTT
CDR3 protein: CASSLWDRANEKLFF

V gene: TRBV21-1
J gene: TRBJ2-7
D gene: NA
clone size: NA
CDR3 DNA: TGTGCCAGCAGCATCCCGACAGCCTACCACTCCTACGAGCAGTACTTC
CDR3 protein: CASSIPTAYHSYEQYF

V gene: TRBV5-1
J gene: TRBJ2-1
D gene: NA
clone size: NA
CDR3 DNA: TGCGCCAGCAGCTTGGTACAGGGTCTTGATGAGCAGTTCTTC
CDR3 protein: CASSLVQGLDEQFF

V gene: TRBV28
J gene: TRBJ1-1
D gene: NA
clone size: NA
CDR3 DNA: TGTGCCAGCAGTTATGGAGGTTCGCGGAGGGATGGGACTGAAGCTTTCTTT
CDR3 protein: CASSYGGSRRDGTEAFF

V gene: TRBV27
J gene: TRBJ1-3
D gene: NA
clone size: NA
CDR3 DNA: TGTGCCAGCGCCGGGCGGTCTGGAAACACCATATATTTT
CDR3 protein: CASAGRSGNTIYF

V gene: TRBV27
J gene: TRBJ2-3
D gene: TRBD1
clone size: NA
CDR3 DNA: TGTGCCAGCAGTGAAGGACAGGGAAGATCCCCAGATACGCAGTATTTT
CDR3 protein: CASSEGQGRSPDTQYF

V gene: TRBV5-1
J gene: TRBJ1-2
D gene: TRBD1
clone size: NA
CDR3 DNA: TGCGCCAGCAGTCCCGGGACAGGAATTAACTATGGCTACACCTTC
CDR3 protein: CASSPGTGINYGYTF

V gene: TRBV7-6
J gene: TRBJ1-6
D gene: NA
clone size: NA
CDR3 DNA: TGTGCCAGCAGCTCGTCGGGGGGCGCCTATAATTCACCCCTCCACTTT
CDR3 protein: CASSSSGGAYNSPLHF

V gene: TRBV19
J gene: TRBJ2-2
D gene: NA
clone size: NA
CDR3 DNA: TGTGCCAGTAGTATATCAGGTGTCGGGGAGCTGTTTTTT
CDR3 protein: CASSISGVGELFF

V gene: TRBV6-5
J gene: TRBJ2-2
D gene: TRBD1
clone size: NA
CDR3 DNA: TGTGCCAGCAGTCAACAGGGGGCGGGCACCGGGGAGCTGTTTTTT
CDR3 protein: CASSQQGAGTGELFF

V gene: TRBV4-1
J gene: TRBJ1-3
D gene: NA
clone size: NA
CDR3 DNA: TGCGCCAGCAGCCAAGACAGGGCTGGAAACACCATATATTTT
CDR3 protein: CASSQDRAGNTIYF

V gene: TRBV2
J gene: TRBJ2-7
D gene: NA
clone size: NA
CDR3 DNA: TGTGCCAGCAGTGACGTTCATTTCGGGGCTGGGGAGCAGTACTTC
CDR3 protein: CASSDVHFGAGEQYF

V gene: TRBV5-1
J gene: TRBJ1-2
D gene: NA
clone size: NA
CDR3 DNA: TGCGCCAGCAGCTTGGAGGGACAAAACTATGGCTACACCTTC
CDR3 protein: CASSLEGQNYGYTF

V gene: TRBV6-5
J gene: TRBJ2-2
D gene: TRBD2
clone size: NA
CDR3 DNA: TGTGCCAGCAGTCCAGGGACTAGGGAGACCGGGGAGCTGTTTTTT
CDR3 protein: CASSPGTRETGELFF

V gene: TRBV6-2/TRBV6-3
J gene: TRBJ2-5
D gene: NA
clone size: NA
CDR3 DNA: TGTGCCAGCAGTTACGTGGAGACCCAGTACTTC
CDR3 protein: CASSYVETQYF

V gene: TRBV7-3
J gene: TRBJ2-7
D gene: NA
clone size: NA
CDR3 DNA: TGTGCCAGCAGCTCGCTCGGGGGGGACAGGTTGTGCGAGCAGTACTTC
CDR3 protein: CASSSLGGDRLCEQYF

V gene: TRBV15
J gene: TRBJ1-5
D gene: NA
clone size: NA
CDR3 DNA: TGTGCCACCAGCAGAGAAGGGGTCCTAAATCAGCCCCAGCATTTT
CDR3 protein: CATSREGVLNQPQHF

V gene: TRBV11-2
J gene: TRBJ2-3
D gene: NA
clone size: few
CDR3 DNA: TGTGCCAGCAGCGGCCTCCGGCGGAACACAGATACGCAGTATTTT
CDR3 protein: CASSGLRRNTDTQYF

V gene: TRBV4-1
J gene: TRBJ2-5
D gene: NA
clone size: NA
CDR3 DNA: TGCGCCAGCAGCCCGAACCGGGACGGCGTGCCCGAGACCCAGTACTTC
CDR3 protein: CASSPNRDGVPETQYF

V gene: TRBV6-6
J gene: TRBJ2-5
D gene: NA
clone size: NA
CDR3 DNA: TGTGCCAGCAGCCCCCCCCTATCAGGGGAAGAGACCCAGTACTTC
CDR3 protein: CASSPPLSGEETQYF

V gene: TRBV5-5
J gene: TRBJ2-7
D gene: TRBD2
clone size: NA
CDR3 DNA: TGTGCCAGCAGCTTACTAGCGGGAGCGGTCTACGAGCAGTACTTC
CDR3 protein: CASSLLAGAVYEQYF

V gene: TRBV4-2
J gene: TRBJ2-7
D gene: TRBD2
clone size: NA
CDR3 DNA: TGTGCCAGCAGCCAAGTAACTATCGGGGGGGCCCCGGGCGAGCAGTACTTC
CDR3 protein: CASSQVTIGGAPGEQYF

V gene: TRBV7-6
J gene: TRBJ2-3
D gene: NA
clone size: once
CDR3 DNA: TGTGCCAGCAGCTTAGTATCCGGGCTGGCAGATACGCAGTATTTT
CDR3 protein: CASSLVSGLADTQYF

V gene: TRBV19
J gene: TRBJ1-1
D gene: TRBD1
clone size: NA
CDR3 DNA: TGTGCCAGTAGTATAGCCGGGACAGATCCTCGCGAAGCTTTCTTT
CDR3 protein: CASSIAGTDPREAFF

V gene: TRBV7-3
J gene: TRBJ1-6
D gene: NA
clone size: NA
CDR3 DNA: TGTGCCAGCAGCTTTAATTCGCAGGAAACCCTCCACTTT
CDR3 protein: CASSFNSQETLHF

V gene: TRBV6-6
J gene: TRBJ1-2
D gene: NA
clone size: NA
CDR3 DNA: TGTGCCAGCAGTTACTACAGGGATTACACCTTC
CDR3 protein: CASSYYRDYTF